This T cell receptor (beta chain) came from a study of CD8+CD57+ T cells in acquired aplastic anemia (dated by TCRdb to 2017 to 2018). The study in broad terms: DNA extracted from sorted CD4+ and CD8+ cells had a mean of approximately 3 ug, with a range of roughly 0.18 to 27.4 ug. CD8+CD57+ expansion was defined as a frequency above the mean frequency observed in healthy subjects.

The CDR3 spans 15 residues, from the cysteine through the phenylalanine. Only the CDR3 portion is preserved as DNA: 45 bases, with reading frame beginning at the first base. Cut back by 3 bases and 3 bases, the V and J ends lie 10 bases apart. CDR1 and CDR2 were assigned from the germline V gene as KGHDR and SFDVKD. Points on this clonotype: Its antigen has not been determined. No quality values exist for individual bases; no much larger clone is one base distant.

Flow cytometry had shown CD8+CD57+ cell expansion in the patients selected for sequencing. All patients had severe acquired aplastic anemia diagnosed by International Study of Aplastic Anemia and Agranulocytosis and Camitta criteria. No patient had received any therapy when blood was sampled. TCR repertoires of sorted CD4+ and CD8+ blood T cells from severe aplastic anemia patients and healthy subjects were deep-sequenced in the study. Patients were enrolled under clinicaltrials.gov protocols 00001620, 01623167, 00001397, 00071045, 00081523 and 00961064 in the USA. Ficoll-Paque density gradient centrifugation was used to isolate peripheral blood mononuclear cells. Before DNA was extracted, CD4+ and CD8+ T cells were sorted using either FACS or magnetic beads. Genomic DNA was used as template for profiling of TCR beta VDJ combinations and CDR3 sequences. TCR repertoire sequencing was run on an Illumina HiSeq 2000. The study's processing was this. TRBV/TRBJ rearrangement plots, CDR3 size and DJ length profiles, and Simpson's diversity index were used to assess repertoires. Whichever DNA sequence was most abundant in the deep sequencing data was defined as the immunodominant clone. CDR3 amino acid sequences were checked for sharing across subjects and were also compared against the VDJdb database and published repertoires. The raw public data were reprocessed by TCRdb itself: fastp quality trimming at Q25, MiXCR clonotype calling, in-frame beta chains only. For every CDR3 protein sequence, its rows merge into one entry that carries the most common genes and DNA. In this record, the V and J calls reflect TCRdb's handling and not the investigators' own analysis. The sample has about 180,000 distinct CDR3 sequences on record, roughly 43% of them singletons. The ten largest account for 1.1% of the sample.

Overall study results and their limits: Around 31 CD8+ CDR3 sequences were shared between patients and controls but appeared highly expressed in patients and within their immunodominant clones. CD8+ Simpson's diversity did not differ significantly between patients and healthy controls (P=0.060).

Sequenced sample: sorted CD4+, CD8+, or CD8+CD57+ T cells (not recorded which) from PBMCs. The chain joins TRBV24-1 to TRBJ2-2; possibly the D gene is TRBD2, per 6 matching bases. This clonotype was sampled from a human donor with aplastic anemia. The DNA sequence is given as TGTGCCACCAGTGATGCCAGGAGGGACACCGGGGAGCTGTTTTTT. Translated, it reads CATSDARRDTGELFF.